The 12 T cell receptor beta chains below come from one sample, sequenced in a study of tumor T cells in aggressive B-cell lymphoma. Here immunoSEQ multiplex PCR was the method, and the copy in TCRdb shows in-frame clones only, minus some. The table lists around 2,600 clones, approximately 81% of them singletons. Material: tumor tissue. The receptors come from an adult with diffuse large B cell lymphoma.

The table lists this clone with a few counts. The V and J genes are TRBV28 and TRBJ2-1; 8 nucleotides align to TRBD1. Looked up from germline, CDR1 is MDHEN and CDR2 is SYDVKM. V was pared by 5 bases and J by 2 bases, with 8 bases of the junction left unmatched. The CDR3 is 16 amino acids. CDR3 coding DNA: TGTGCCAGCAGTCCAGGGACAGGTTTCACCTACAATGAGCAGTTCTTC. This translates into CASSPGTGFTYNEQFF.

This sequence joins TRBV6-5 and TRBJ1-1, with 7 bases matching TRBD1. The CDR3 length is 14 residues. After removal of 6 bases from V and 4 bases from J, the junction contained 8 bases not matched to a gene. The germline CDR1 and CDR2 sequences are MNHEY and SVGAGI. The CDR3 loop reads CASRQRDSFTEAFF. The CDR3 DNA reads as TGTGCCAGCAGACAAAGGGACAGCTTCACTGAAGCTTTCTTT.

The CDR3 loop is CASSLGGGAGTGELFF. In DNA form, the CDR3 reads TGTGCCAGCAGCTTGGGAGGGGGGGCTGGAACCGGGGAGCTGTTTTTT. The chain joins TRBV5-4 to TRBJ2-2; D may be TRBD2 (7 bases). The V gene's germline CDR1 is SGHNT and CDR2 YYREEE (reference sequence). The CDR3 loop spans 16 amino acids. V dropped 0 bases and J dropped 5 bases, with 14 bases sitting between them.

About this clone itself: One junction end disagrees with the germline gene, perhaps due to a read error. The V call is TRBV9, the J call TRBJ2-6, with D perhaps TRBD2 (5 bases). The germline V gene has CDR1 SGDLS and CDR2 YYNGEE. This CDR3 region has 17 residues. Here the CDR3 DNA reads TGTGTCAGCAGCGTAGGAGTGGGGAGCTCTGGGGCCAACGTCCTGACTTTC. This gives the protein CVSSVGVGSSGANVLTF.

V and J are TRBV2 and TRBJ1-1; possible D gene TRBD1, 5 bases. The CDR3 covers 14 residues. V lost 4 bases, J lost 8 bases, and 17 bases lay in between. Germline CDR1 reads SNHLY; CDR2 reads FYNNEI. The DNA for the CDR3 is TGTGCCAGCAGTGCAAATCCCAGGGTTGCAGAAGCTTTCTTT. This codes for CASSANPRVAEAFF.

The V call is TRBV9, the J call TRBJ2-7, with 7 positions matching TRBD2. In germline, CDR1 is SGDLS, CDR2 YYNGEE. The CDR3 runs 16 residues. The trim removed 0 bases at V and 2 bases at J, leaving 8 bases unmatched. The CDR3 spells CASSVDRLAVTYEQYF. CDR3 DNA: TGTGCCAGCAGCGTAGATCGCCTAGCGGTTACCTACGAGCAGTACTTC.

Only one count was recorded for this clone. The chain is built from TRBV11-2 and TRBJ1-5; D perhaps matches TRBD1 (6 bases). The CDR3 has 14 residues. The germline V gene encodes CDR1 SGHAT and CDR2 FQNNGV. V lost 1 base, J lost 5 bases, and 9 bases lay in between. The CDR3 DNA reads as TGTGCCAGCAGCTTAGCGGGACAACATCAGCCCCAGCATTTT. Encoded protein: CASSLAGQHQPQHF.

V and J are TRBV11-2 and TRBJ2-7, with D maybe TRBD1 (5 bases). V shed 3 bases and J shed 7 bases, with 10 bases lying between them. Germline V CDR1 and CDR2: SGHAT, FQNNGV. The CDR3 consists of 12 residues. DNA for the CDR3: TGTGCCAGCAGCTTCAGGGTCTGGGAGCAGTACTTC. Translated: CASSFRVWEQYF.

J is TRBJ2-3 and V is TRBV4-2, with D perhaps TRBD2 (5 bases). Between the trimmed V and J ends, which lost 4 bases and 4 bases, there was a span of 9 bases. CDR3 length equals 13 residues. Germline CDR1 reads LGHNA; CDR2 reads YNFKEQ. CDR3 sequence reads: CASSPGRSDTQYF. For the CDR3, the DNA is TGTGCCAGCAGCCCGGGAAGATCAGATACGCAGTATTTT.

The CDR3 coding sequence is TGTGCCAGCAGTTTATTAACTAGCGGGCCCTACGAGCAGTACTTC. As protein: CASSLLTSGPYEQYF. V usage is TRBV28 and J usage is TRBJ2-7; 9 bases match TRBD2. V lost 1 base and J lost 2; bases outside the gene matches: 3. Per the germline V gene, CDR1 is MDHEN and CDR2 is SYDVKM. The CDR3 extends over 15 amino acids.

The chain employs TRBV29-1 and TRBJ2-2; 10 bases agree with TRBD1. V shed 4 bases and J 4 bases; nucleotides not matched to a gene: 3. Germline V CDR1 and CDR2: SQVTM, ANQGSEA. The CDR3 runs 14 residues. Here the CDR3 DNA reads TGCAGCGTTGCTGGACAGGGGGTCACCGGGGAGCTGTTTTTT. Translation: CSVAGQGVTGELFF.

This clone was observed once. With a far larger clone one base away, a read error is the likely cause. The CDR3 loop reads CASSGAGVSVIQYF. CDR3 nucleotides: TGTGCCAGCAGCGGGGCCGGGGTGTCGGTGATCCAGTACTTC. V is TRBV9 and J is TRBJ2-5; possibly TRBD2 for D (5 bases). The CDR3 totals 14 residues. V was cut by 3 bases and J by 10 bases, with 19 bases left in between. Germline V gene sequence: CDR1 SGDLS, CDR2 YYNGEE.